These T cell receptor beta chains were read from a single sample in a study of cytomegalovirus exposure and HLA in healthy donors. The data were produced by immunoSEQ multiplex PCR, yet TCRdb's version contains in-frame clones alone and is incomplete. The top ten clones hold over 1.1% of a sample with about 160,000 clones, approximately 76% of them seen once. Sequences were obtained from PBMCs. The receptors here all came from a man aged 60-69 years in good health and CMV-seronegative. CDR3s leave out the opening cysteine and the closing phenylalanine or tryptophan.

J: TRBJ1-4; V: TRBV29-1; CDR3: SVGGRGWEKLF
J: TRBJ2-2; V: TRBV15; CDR3: ATSSKTGHTGELF
J: TRBJ2-7; V: TRBV30; CDR3: AWSRDRPEQY
J: TRBJ2-3; V: TRBV10-3; CDR3: AISEGTSGSTDTQY
J: TRBJ1-1; V: TRBV7-2; CDR3: ASRWGQGARTEAF
J: TRBJ1-5; V: TRBV27; CDR3: ASSYSSNQPQH
J: TRBJ2-1; V: TRBV7-8; CDR3: ASRNTSGWSSYNEQF
J: TRBJ2-3; V: TRBV11-3; CDR3: ASRETLGDTQY
J: TRBJ2-6; V: TRBV30; CDR3: AWRTGGANVLT
J: TRBJ2-3; V: TRBV30; CDR3: AWRTGSDTQY
J: TRBJ1-1; V: TRBV11-2; CDR3: ASSLALGQGSTEAF
J: TRBJ1-4; V: TRBV5-8; CDR3: ASSQTGGNEKLF
J: TRBJ2-5; V: TRBV29-1; CDR3: SVEWGGGFGRETQY
J: TRBJ1-6; V: TRBV6-1; CDR3: ASSSDRNSPLH
J: TRBJ2-5; V: TRBV7-2; CDR3: ASSFDRGGETQY
J: TRBJ2-5; V: TRBV30; CDR3: AWGTSGGEETQY
J: TRBJ2-1; V: TRBV30; CDR3: ALLTGTSGSICWQF
J: TRBJ1-6; V: TRBV28; CDR3: ATRTGSSSYNSPLH
J: TRBJ2-7; V: TRBV6-4; CDR3: ASSRSSVDEQY
J: TRBJ2-3; V: TRBV2; CDR3: ASSPGLAGFTDTQY
J: TRBJ2-7; V: TRBV7-2; CDR3: ASSLERGRWEY
J: TRBJ1-5; V: TRBV7-2; CDR3: ASSSTADQPQH
J: TRBJ1-4; V: TRBV5-1; CDR3: ASSLNPGQANEKLF
J: NA; V: TRBV7-2; CDR3: ASSPTSGNPVEQY
J: TRBJ2-7; V: TRBV27; CDR3: ASSRAGLAGGYEQY
J: TRBJ1-2; V: TRBV27; CDR3: ASSTRGNYGYT
J: TRBJ1-5; V: TRBV25-1; CDR3: ASSDSGGRNQPQH
J: TRBJ1-5; V: TRBV29-1; CDR3: SVEGDNQPQH
J: TRBJ2-1; V: TRBV19; CDR3: ASSDPAGGPDNEQF
J: TRBJ2-7; V: TRBV2; CDR3: ASSEIDRGSYEQY
J: TRBJ2-7; V: TRBV29-1; CDR3: SVAGTGGSYEQY
J: TRBJ2-2; V: TRBV10-1; CDR3: ASRTGNTGELF
J: TRBJ1-1; V: TRBV6-5; CDR3: ASSYPPGSSNTEAF
J: TRBJ1-4; V: TRBV7-9; CDR3: ASSFWGQGQNEKLF
J: TRBJ2-5; V: TRBV5-6; CDR3: ASSLFIPAGAQETQY
J: TRBJ2-2; V: TRBV9; CDR3: ASSVRRVGGELF
J: TRBJ1-2; V: TRBV29-1; CDR3: SVSGQGTYGYT
J: TRBJ2-3; V: TRBV4-3; CDR3: ASSQGRTDTQY
J: TRBJ2-3; V: TRBV18; CDR3: ASSPVSGADTQY
J: TRBJ1-1; V: TRBV7-6; CDR3: ASSLESRSGAF
J: TRBJ1-1; V: TRBV28; CDR3: ASSTAQGQPSTEAF
J: TRBJ1-4; V: TRBV7-9; CDR3: SSSPPEGSGSDEKLF
J: TRBJ2-1; V: TRBV10-1; CDR3: ASSDTSSKGGEQF
J: TRBJ2-1; V: TRBV18; CDR3: ASSPLRSAGVSVEQF
J: TRBJ2-7; V: TRBV21-1; CDR3: ASKKRRGGYEQY
J: TRBJ2-5; V: TRBV2; CDR3: ASCGAGAETQY
J: TRBJ2-7; V: TRBV4-3; CDR3: ASSQDNRGEQY
J: TRBJ2-7; V: TRBV29-1; CDR3: SVEDQTGTKYEQY
J: TRBJ2-5; V: TRBV30; CDR3: AGTGTSWSQY
J: TRBJ2-2; V: TRBV2; CDR3: ASSVMGEGTGELF
J: TRBJ2-7; V: TRBV7-2; CDR3: ASSLGTGTAYEQY
J: TRBJ2-5; V: TRBV5-4; CDR3: ASSPWDSWGETQY
J: TRBJ1-2; V: TRBV7-6; CDR3: ASSQMRWDYGEGHGYT
J: TRBJ2-7; V: TRBV6-5; CDR3: ASSSWDSGAYEQY
J: TRBJ2-7; V: TRBV19; CDR3: ASSIALTGGVGYEQY
J: TRBJ1-2; V: TRBV7-8; CDR3: ASSSEIVAGPGYT
J: TRBJ2-2; V: TRBV29-1; CDR3: SVETSGKDGELF
J: TRBJ1-4; V: TRBV18; CDR3: ASSPRLGTATNEKLF
J: TRBJ2-5; V: TRBV5-4; CDR3: ASSLDGHSHQETQY
J: TRBJ2-7; V: TRBV19; CDR3: ATVGQGVYEQY